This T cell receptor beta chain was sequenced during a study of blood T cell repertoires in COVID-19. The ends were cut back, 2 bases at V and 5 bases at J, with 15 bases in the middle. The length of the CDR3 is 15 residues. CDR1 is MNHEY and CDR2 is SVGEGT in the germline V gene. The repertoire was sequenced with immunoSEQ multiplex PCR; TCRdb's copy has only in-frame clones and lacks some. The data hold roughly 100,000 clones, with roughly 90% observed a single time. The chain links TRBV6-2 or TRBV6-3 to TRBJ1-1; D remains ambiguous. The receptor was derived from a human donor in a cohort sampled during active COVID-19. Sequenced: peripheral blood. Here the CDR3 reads CASSYRMSGNTEAFF. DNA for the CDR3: TGTGCCAGCAGTTACAGAATGTCGGGAAATACTGAAGCTTTCTTT.